What follows are 22 T cell receptor beta chains derived from one specimen sequenced in a study of post-analysis software for immune sequencing data. Study-level points and caveats: A few TRBV segments occurring more often in patients than controls included TRBV5-6, TRBV5-1 and TRBV20-1.

Unique-molecular-identifier-tagged TCR beta cDNA libraries were used. MiXCR, run by TCRdb on the PCR reads, gives a single entry per CDR3 protein. This table has around 710,000 distinct CDR3 sequences, 40% to 55% appearing once. These receptors lack a known antigen. Sequencing used blood. Receptors originate from a girl aged 5-17 years with multiple sclerosis.

V and J are TRBV4-3 and TRBJ2-7, with D perhaps TRBD1 (6 bases). The CDR3 sequence is 14 residues long. The V gene's germline CDR1 is LGHNA and CDR2 YSLEER. V lost 4 bases and J 5 bases, leaving 15 bases between the germline ends. The DNA for the CDR3 is TGCGCCAGCAGCCGAACCGGGACACTCGACGAGCAGTACTTC. It specifies CASSRTGTLDEQYF.

Only a few counts were recorded for this clonotype. The gene calls are TRBV3-1 and TRBJ2-1; 7 bases are shared with TRBD2. V shed 3 bases and J 12 bases; nucleotides not matched to a gene: 11. Germline CDR1 is LGHDT and CDR2 is YNNKEL (reference sequence). CDR3 size: 14 residues. CDR3 sequence (DNA): TGTGCCAGCAGCCAGTTTGGTAGCGGGTCCGGGCAGTTCTTC. This encodes CASSQFGSGSGQFF.

The chain couples TRBV29-1 to TRBJ2-1, with 8 bases matching TRBD2. Trimming at V came to 5 bases and at J to 0 bases, leaving 9 bases not matched to a gene. Germline CDR1 reads SQVTM; CDR2 reads ANQGSEA. This CDR3 is 16 amino acids long. The CDR3 is CSVLVGSGISYNEQFF. The DNA of the CDR3 is TGCAGCGTTCTTGTCGGTAGCGGGATCTCCTACAATGAGCAGTTCTTC.

This chain joins TRBV7-9 and TRBJ2-3; 10 bases fit TRBD2. Germline CDR1 is SEHNR and CDR2 is FQNEAQ (reference sequence). The V and J ends lost 5 bases and 0 bases, in that order; junction bases with no gene match: 14. This CDR3 comprises 19 residues. As DNA, the CDR3 is TGTGCCAGCAGCCCCTCGGGGAGGACTAGCGGTTCTAGCACAGATACGCAGTATTTT. This translates into CASSPSGRTSGSSTDTQYF.

This clonotype has only one observation. The rearrangement joins TRBV6-6 to TRBJ1-2; 8 bases are a match to TRBD1. After removal of 5 bases from V and 4 bases from J, the junction contained 12 bases not matched to a gene. The CDR3 sequence is 16 residues long. Looked up from germline, CDR1 is MNHNY and CDR2 is SVGAGI (reference sequence). The CDR3 DNA is TGTGCCAGCAGTCACGGGACAGGTCTTCCCGTCTATGGCTACACCTTC. Translating it yields CASSHGTGLPVYGYTF.

This clonotype was picked up a small number of times. The chain has TRBV7-9 and TRBJ2-1; D may be TRBD2 (6 bases). The germline V gene encodes CDR1 SEHNR and CDR2 FQNEAQ (reference sequence). The CDR3 sequence is 11 residues long. V was shortened by 6 bases and J by 12 bases, with 12 bases between the two germline ends. The CDR3 DNA reads as TGTGCCAGCAGTCCAGGAGGGGTGCAGTTCTTC. This encodes CASSPGGVQFF.

CDR3 region: CSVDVDLVADTQYF. The DNA of the CDR3 is TGCAGCGTTGATGTCGATTTGGTAGCAGATACGCAGTATTTT. The V and J genes are TRBV29-1 and TRBJ2-3; no clear D gene. The CDR3 is 14 residues long. Trimming shortened V by 3 bases and J by 4 bases, and 14 bases separated the two germline ends. Per germline, CDR1 SQVTM and CDR2 ANQGSEA.

The chain joins TRBV7-9 to TRBJ2-7; 9 bases align to TRBD1. The J segment lost 4 bases and the V segment lost 5 bases, leaving 18 bases of the junction unmatched. CDR3 length: 18 amino acids. Germline V gene data show CDR1 as SEHNR and CDR2 as FQNEAQ (reference sequence). CDR3 in DNA: TGTGCCAGCAGCACCGCCCCGACAGGGGGACGTCAAAATTACGAGCAGTACTTC. Translated: CASSTAPTGGRQNYEQYF.

The gene calls are TRBV20-1 and TRBJ1-2; D might be TRBD1 (6 bases). V lost 4 bases to trimming and J lost 4 bases, with 10 bases between them. The CDR3 runs to 12 residues. The germline CDR1 and CDR2 sequences are DFQATT and SNEGSKA (reference sequence). The CDR3 DNA reads as TGCAGTGCTACACGGGGGCTCTATGGCTACACCTTC. Amino acids: CSATRGLYGYTF.

Only a few counts were recorded for this clonotype. The chain has TRBV28 and TRBJ2-1, with 8 bases aligning to TRBD2. Looked up from germline, CDR1 is MDHEN and CDR2 is SYDVKM. V lost 6 bases and J lost 0; bases outside the gene matches: 7. The CDR3 loop spans 16 amino acids. CDR3 in amino acids: CASSRSGSFSYNEQFF. The CDR3 DNA follows: TGTGCCAGCAGCCGGAGCGGGAGTTTCTCCTACAATGAGCAGTTCTTC.

The CDR3 region has the DNA TGCGCCAGCAGCCAAGACATCTGGCAGCCCCAGCATTTT. Translation: CASSQDIWQPQHF. The chain joins TRBV4-3 to TRBJ1-5, with unresolved D. This CDR3 comprises 13 residues. V shed 0 bases and J shed 7 bases, with 7 bases lying between them. Germline CDR1 and CDR2: LGHNA and YSLEER.

J is TRBJ2-7 and V is TRBV12-3 or TRBV12-4, with 9 bases identical to TRBD2. The V gene end was trimmed by 0 bases and the J gene end by 6 bases; junction bases not matched to a gene: 6. The CDR3 loop spans 15 amino acids. The CDR3 sequence: CASSLASGSKGEQYF. In DNA, the CDR3 is TGTGCCAGCAGTTTAGCTAGCGGGAGTAAGGGCGAGCAGTACTTC.

In this sample, this clonotype turned up a few times. This sequence joins TRBV7-3 and TRBJ2-4, with unresolved D. The J call may be mistaken, given a closer DNA end match to TRBJ2-7. CDR3 length equals 13 residues. Germline loops: CDR1 SGHTA, CDR2 FQGTGA. CDR3: CASSPKAGYEQYF. The CDR3 coding sequence is TGTGCCAGCAGCCCAAAGGCCGGGTACGAGCAGTACTTC.

This chain uses TRBV6-2 or TRBV6-3 with TRBJ2-5; TRBD2 matches at 8 bases. The DNA end lines up better with TRBJ2-7; the J call may be wrong. Germline V gives CDR1 MNHEY, CDR2 SVGEGT. This CDR3 contains 15 residues. The CDR3 DNA reads TGTGCCAGCAGCGCCGGGACTAGAGGGCCCGGCGAGCAGTACTTC. Amino acid sequence: CASSAGTRGPGEQYF.

CDR3 sequence: CASSYSVTRDSEKLFF. The CDR3 region has the DNA TGTGCCAGCAGTTACTCGGTCACTAGGGATTCTGAAAAACTGTTTTTT. The chain uses TRBV6-5 and TRBJ1-4; D is unclear. V gave up 0 bases and J gave up 7 bases, with 15 bases separating them. Germline V gives CDR1 MNHEY, CDR2 SVGAGI. The CDR3 is 16 residues long.

The chain has TRBV20-1 and TRBJ1-1; TRBD1 aligns across 12 bases. The germline V gene encodes CDR1 DFQATT and CDR2 SNEGSKA (reference sequence). Unmatched junction bases numbered 10, after V lost 6 bases and J lost 5 bases. This CDR3 is 15 amino acids long. The CDR3 coding sequence is TGCAGTGCGATGGGACAGGGGGCGTTTGGTACTGAAGCTTTCTTT. Translation gives CSAMGQGAFGTEAFF.

This clonotype has at least ten counts. The chain joins TRBV29-1 to TRBJ2-5, with 14 bases that match TRBD2. The J call could be wrong; TRBJ2-7 is a better fit for the DNA end. The germline V gene has CDR1 SQVTM and CDR2 ANQGSEA. The CDR3 runs 13 residues. CDR3 nucleotide sequence: TGCAGCGCTCCGGGACTAGCGGGAGACGAGCAGTACTTC. Its translation is CSAPGLAGDEQYF.

This clonotype appeared once. The rearrangement joins TRBV2 to TRBJ2-5; D is possibly TRBD1 (6 bases). V lost 6 bases and J 10 bases, leaving 9 bases between the germline ends. The CDR3 is 10 amino acids. Germline assignment: CDR1 SNHLY and CDR2 FYNNEI. The chain's CDR3 is CASRDSYQYF. CDR3 bases: TGTGCCAGCAGGGACAGTTACCAGTACTTC.

The rearrangement joins TRBV9 to TRBJ2-4; D may be TRBD1 or TRBD2 (5 bases each). The J call is doubtful: the DNA matches TRBJ2-7 better. This CDR3 has 15 amino acids. Germline V gene data show CDR1 as SGDLS and CDR2 as YYNGEE. CDR3 coding DNA: TGTGCCAGCAGCCCCCGGGACGGGGAGACCTACGAGCAGTACTTC. This translates into CASSPRDGETYEQYF.

The chain recombines TRBV13 with TRBJ2-5; 8 bases fit TRBD2. Trimming cost V 4 bases and J 11 bases; bases outside gene matches: 9. This CDR3 is 13 amino acids long. Germline assignment: CDR1 PRHDT and CDR2 FYEKMQ (reference sequence). The DNA for the CDR3 is TGTGCCAGCAGCTCAGGACTAGCTGGGGAGCAGTACTTC. Translated: CASSSGLAGEQYF.

V is TRBV18 and J is TRBJ2-3, with a tentative D call TRBD1 (5 bases). This CDR3 is 16 amino acids long. Germline V gene lookup returns CDR1 KGHSH and CDR2 LQKENI. V was clipped by 1 base and J by 3 bases, with 14 bases between them. This CDR3 reads CASSPQGSLLTDTQYF. The DNA for the CDR3 is TGTGCCAGCTCACCACAGGGGTCCCTCCTGACAGATACGCAGTATTTT.

This clonotype was counted between two and nine times. The rearrangement joins TRBV29-1 to TRBJ1-2; D remains ambiguous. The V end lost 5 bases, the J end lost 0 bases, and 7 bases lay between the germline ends. Germline CDR1 is SQVTM and CDR2 is ANQGSEA. This CDR3 is built from 12 residues. The CDR3, as DNA: TGCAGCGTTCGCATAGCTAACTATGGCTACACCTTC. Translated: CSVRIANYGYTF. Supplemented by reference TRBV29-1 and TRBJ1-2, the full variable domain reads SAVISQKPSRDICQRGTSLTIQCQVDSQVTMMFWYRQQPGQSLTLIATANQGSEATYESGFVIDKFPISRPNLTFSTLTVSNMSPEDSSIYLCSVRIANYGYTFGSGTRLTVV.